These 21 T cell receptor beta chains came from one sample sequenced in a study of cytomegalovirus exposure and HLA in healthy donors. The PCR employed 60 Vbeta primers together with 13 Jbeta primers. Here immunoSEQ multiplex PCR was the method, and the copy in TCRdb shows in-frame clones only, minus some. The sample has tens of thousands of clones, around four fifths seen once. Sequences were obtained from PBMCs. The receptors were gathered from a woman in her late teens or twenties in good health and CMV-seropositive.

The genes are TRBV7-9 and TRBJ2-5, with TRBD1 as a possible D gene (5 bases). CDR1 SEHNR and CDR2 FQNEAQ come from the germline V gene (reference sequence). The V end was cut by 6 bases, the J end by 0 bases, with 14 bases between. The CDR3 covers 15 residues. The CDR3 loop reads CASSHPGWYQETQYF. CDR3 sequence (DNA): TGTGCCAGCAGTCACCCAGGGTGGTACCAAGAGACCCAGTACTTC.

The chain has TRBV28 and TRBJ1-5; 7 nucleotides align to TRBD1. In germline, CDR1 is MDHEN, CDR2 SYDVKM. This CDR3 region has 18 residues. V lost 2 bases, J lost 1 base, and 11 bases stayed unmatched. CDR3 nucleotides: TGTGCCAGCAGTTTAGTGGACAGGATAGTGGAGAGCAATCAGCCCCAGCATTTT. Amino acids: CASSLVDRIVESNQPQHF.

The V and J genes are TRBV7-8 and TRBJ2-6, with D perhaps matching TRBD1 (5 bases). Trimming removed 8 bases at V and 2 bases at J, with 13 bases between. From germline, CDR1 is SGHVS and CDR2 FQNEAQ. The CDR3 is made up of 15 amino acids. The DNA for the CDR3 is TGTGCCAGCCTATACAGGAGCACTGGGGCCAACGTCCTGACTTTC. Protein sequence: CASLYRSTGANVLTF.

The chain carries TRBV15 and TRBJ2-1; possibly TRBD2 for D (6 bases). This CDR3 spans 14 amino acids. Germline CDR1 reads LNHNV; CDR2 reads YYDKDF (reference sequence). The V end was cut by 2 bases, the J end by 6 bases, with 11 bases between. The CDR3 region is CATSRRTTVNEQFF. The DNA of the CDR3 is TGTGCCACCAGCAGAAGGACTACCGTCAATGAGCAGTTCTTC.

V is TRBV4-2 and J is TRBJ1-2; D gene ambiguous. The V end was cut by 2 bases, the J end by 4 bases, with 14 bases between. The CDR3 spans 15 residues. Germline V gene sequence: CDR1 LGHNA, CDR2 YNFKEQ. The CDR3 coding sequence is TGTGCCAGCAGCCAATCTTCAGGAGGGAGCTATGGCTACACCTTC. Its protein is CASSQSSGGSYGYTF.

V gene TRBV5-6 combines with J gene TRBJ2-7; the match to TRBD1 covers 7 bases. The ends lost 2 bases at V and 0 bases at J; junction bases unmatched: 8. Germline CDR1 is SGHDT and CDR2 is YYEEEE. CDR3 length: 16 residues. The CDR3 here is CASSFRRGDSSYEQYF. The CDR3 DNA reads TGTGCCAGCAGCTTTAGGCGAGGGGACAGCTCCTACGAGCAGTACTTC.

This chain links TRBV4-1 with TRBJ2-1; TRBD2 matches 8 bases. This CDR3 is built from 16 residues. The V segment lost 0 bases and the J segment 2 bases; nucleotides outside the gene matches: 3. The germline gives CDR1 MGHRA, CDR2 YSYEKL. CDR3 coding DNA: TGCGCCAGCAGCCAAGAGGGGGGACTAGCCTACAATGAGCAGTTCTTC. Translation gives CASSQEGGLAYNEQFF.

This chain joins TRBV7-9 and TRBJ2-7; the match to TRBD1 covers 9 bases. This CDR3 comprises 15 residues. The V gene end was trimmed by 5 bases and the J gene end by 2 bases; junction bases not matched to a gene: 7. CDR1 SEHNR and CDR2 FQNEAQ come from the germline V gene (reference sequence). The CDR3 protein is CASSLGTGRAYEQYF. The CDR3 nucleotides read TGTGCCAGCAGCCTTGGGACAGGGAGAGCCTACGAGCAGTACTTC.

CDR3 bases: TGTGCCACCGCACGGCTAGCGGGAGGAAGCAATGAGCAGTTCTTC. Its translation: CATARLAGGSNEQFF. The chain combines TRBV10-3 with TRBJ2-1; 11 nucleotides line up with TRBD2. The junction had 11 bases not matched to a gene; V was cut back by 10 bases and J by 6 bases. The V gene's germline CDR1 is ENHRY and CDR2 SYGVKD. This CDR3 is built from 15 residues.

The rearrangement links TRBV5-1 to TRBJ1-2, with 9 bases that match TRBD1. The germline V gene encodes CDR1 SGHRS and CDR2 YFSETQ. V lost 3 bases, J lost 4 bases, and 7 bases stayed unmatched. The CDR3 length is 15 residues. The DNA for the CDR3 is TGCGCCAGCAGCTCAATTACAGGGGGCGGCTATGGCTACACCTTC. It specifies CASSSITGGGYGYTF.

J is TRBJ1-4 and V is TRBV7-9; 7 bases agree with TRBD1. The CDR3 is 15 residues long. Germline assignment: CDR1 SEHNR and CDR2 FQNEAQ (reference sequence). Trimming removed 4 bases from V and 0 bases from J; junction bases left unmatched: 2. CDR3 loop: CASSSGQSTNEKLFF. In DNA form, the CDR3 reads TGTGCCAGCAGCTCGGGACAGTCAACTAATGAAAAACTGTTTTTT. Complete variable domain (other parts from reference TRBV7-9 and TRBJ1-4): DTGVSQNPRHKITKRGQNVTFRCDPISEHNRLYWYRQTLGQGPEFLTYFQNEAQLEKSRLLSDRFSAERPKGSFSTLEIQRTEQGDSAMYLCASSSGQSTNEKLFFGSGTQLSVL.

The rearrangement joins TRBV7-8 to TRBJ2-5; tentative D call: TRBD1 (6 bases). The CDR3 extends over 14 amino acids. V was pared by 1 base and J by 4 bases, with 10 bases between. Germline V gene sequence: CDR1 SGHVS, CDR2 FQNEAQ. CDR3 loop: CASSLGPGAETQYF. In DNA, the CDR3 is TGTGCCAGCAGCTTAGGGCCAGGGGCAGAGACCCAGTACTTC.

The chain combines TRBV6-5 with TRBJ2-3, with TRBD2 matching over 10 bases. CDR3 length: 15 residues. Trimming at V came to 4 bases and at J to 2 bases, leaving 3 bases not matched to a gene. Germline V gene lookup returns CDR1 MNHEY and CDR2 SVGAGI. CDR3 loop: CASSSSGRTTDTQYF. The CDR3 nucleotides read TGTGCCAGCAGTTCTAGCGGGAGAACCACAGATACGCAGTATTTT.

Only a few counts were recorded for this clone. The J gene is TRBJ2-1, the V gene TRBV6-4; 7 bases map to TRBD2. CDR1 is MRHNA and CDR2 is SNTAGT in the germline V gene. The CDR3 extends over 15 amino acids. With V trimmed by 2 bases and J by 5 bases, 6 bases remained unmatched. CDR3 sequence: CASSDDGTTHNEQFF. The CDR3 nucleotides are TGTGCCAGCAGTGACGACGGGACTACGCACAATGAGCAGTTCTTC.

The CDR3 spells CASSEWQRGGQETQYF. DNA of the CDR3: TGTGCCAGCAGTGAGTGGCAGCGGGGGGGACAAGAGACCCAGTACTTC. The chain recombines TRBV25-1 with TRBJ2-5; 10 bases fit TRBD2. V lost 3 bases, J lost 2 bases, and 6 bases stayed unmatched. This CDR3 comprises 16 residues. Looked up from germline, CDR1 is MGHDK and CDR2 is SYGVNS.

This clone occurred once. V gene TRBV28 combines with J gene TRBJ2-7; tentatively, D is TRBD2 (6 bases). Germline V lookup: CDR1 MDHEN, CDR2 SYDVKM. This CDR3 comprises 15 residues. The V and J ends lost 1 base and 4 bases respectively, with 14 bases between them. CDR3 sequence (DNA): TGTGCCAGCAGTTTATCGCTAGCGAGGAAGTACGAGCAGTACTTC. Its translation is CASSLSLARKYEQYF.

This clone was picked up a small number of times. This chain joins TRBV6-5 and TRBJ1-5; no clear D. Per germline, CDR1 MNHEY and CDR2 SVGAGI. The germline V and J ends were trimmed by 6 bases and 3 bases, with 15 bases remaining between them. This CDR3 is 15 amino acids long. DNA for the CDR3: TGTGCCAGCAGCCCCTTTAGGAGTGCCAATCAGCCCCAGCATTTT. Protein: CASSPFRSANQPQHF.

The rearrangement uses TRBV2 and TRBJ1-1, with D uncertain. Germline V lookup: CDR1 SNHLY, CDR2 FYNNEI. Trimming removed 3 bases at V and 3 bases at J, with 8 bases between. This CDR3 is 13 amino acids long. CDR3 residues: CASSDLRDTEAFF. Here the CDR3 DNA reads TGTGCCAGCAGTGATTTGAGGGACACTGAAGCTTTCTTT.

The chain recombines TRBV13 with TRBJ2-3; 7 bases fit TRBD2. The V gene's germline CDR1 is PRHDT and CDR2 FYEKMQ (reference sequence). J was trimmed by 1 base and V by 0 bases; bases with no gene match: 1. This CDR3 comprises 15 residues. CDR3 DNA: TGTGCCAGCAGCTTAGGGCTAGCGGGCACAGATACGCAGTATTTT. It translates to CASSLGLAGTDTQYF. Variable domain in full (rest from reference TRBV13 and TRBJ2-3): AAGVIQSPRHLIKEKRETATLKCYPIPRHDTVYWYQQGPGQDPQFLISFYEKMQSDKGSIPDRFSAQQFSDYHSELNMSSLELGDSALYFCASSLGLAGTDTQYFGPGTRLTVL.

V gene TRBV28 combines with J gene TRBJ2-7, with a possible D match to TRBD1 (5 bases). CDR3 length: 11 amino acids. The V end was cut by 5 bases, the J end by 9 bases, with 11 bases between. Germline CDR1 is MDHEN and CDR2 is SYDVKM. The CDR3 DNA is TGTGCCAGCAGTGGGGCGGCCGGGCAGTACTTC. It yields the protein CASSGAAGQYF.

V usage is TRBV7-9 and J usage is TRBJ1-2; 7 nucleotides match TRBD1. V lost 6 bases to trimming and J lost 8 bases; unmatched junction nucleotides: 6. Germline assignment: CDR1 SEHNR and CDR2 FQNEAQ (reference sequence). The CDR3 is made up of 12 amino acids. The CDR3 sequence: CASSWDSRGYTF. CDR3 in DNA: TGTGCCAGCAGTTGGGACAGCCGGGGCTACACCTTC.